This TCR beta chain was documented in a study of cytomegalovirus exposure and HLA in healthy donors. The wider study: Findings of an earlier analysis included around 120 million unique TCR beta sequences from some 200 million T cells. Study-level findings and limits: Association with HLA alleles at 0.05 false discovery rate was found for about 17,000 TCR beta sequences in a later analysis.

Primers included in the PCR were 60 Vbeta and 13 Jbeta primers. Repertoires were generated with immunoSEQ multiplex PCR, while TCRdb's copy carries only in-frame clones and drops some. Here the sample spans more than 120,000 clones, 82% being singletons. The CDR3 is 13 residues long. With 3 bases removed from V and 4 bases from J, the gap between germline ends came to 11 bases. Germline CDR1 reads GTSNPN; CDR2 reads SVGIG (reference sequence). In the case of this clone: What it binds is not known.

The receptor comes from a male donor in good health and CMV-seronegative. The rearrangement links TRBV30 to TRBJ2-3; the D gene is possibly TRBD2 (5 bases). The sample was PBMCs. The CDR3 loop is CAWSPLRADTQYF. The CDR3 coding sequence is TGTGCCTGGAGCCCCCTGAGGGCAGATACGCAGTATTTT.